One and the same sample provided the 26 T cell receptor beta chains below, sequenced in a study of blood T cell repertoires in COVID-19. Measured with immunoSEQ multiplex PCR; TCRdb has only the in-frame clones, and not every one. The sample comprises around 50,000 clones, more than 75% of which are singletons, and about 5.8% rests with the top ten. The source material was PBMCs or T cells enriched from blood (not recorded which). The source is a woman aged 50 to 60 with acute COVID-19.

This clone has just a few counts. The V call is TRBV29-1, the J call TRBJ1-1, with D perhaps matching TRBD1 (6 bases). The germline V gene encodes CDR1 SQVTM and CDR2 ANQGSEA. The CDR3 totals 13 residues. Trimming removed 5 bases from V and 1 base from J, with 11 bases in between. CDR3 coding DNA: TGCAGCGTTTGCCAACAGGGGAACACTGAAGCTTTCTTT. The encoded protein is CSVCQQGNTEAFF.

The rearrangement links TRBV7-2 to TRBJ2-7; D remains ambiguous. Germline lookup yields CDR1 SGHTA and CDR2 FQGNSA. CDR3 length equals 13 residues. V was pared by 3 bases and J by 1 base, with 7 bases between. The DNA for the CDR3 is TGTGCCAGCAGCTTTCGGCGGTCCTACGAGCAGTACTTC. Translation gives CASSFRRSYEQYF.

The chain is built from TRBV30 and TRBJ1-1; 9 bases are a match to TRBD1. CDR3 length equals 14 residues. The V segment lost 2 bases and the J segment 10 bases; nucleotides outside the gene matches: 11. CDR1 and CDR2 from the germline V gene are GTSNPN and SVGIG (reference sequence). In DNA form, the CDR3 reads TGTGCCTGGAGTTCCGGGACAGGGTTTTTTGGAGCTTTCTTT. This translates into CAWSSGTGFFGAFF.

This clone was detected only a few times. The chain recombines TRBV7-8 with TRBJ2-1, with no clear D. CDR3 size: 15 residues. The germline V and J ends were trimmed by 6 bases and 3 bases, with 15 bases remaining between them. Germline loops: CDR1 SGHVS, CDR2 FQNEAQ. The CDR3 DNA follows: TGTGCCAGCAGGCCGTCTGGCGGAATCTACAATGAGCAGTTCTTC. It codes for CASRPSGGIYNEQFF. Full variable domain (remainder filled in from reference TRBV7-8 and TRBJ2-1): GAGVSQSPRYKVAKRGQDVALRCDPISGHVSLFWYQQALGQGPEFLTYFQNEAQLDKSGLPSDRFFAERPEGSVSTLKIQRTQQEDSAVYLCASRPSGGIYNEQFFGPGTRLTVL.

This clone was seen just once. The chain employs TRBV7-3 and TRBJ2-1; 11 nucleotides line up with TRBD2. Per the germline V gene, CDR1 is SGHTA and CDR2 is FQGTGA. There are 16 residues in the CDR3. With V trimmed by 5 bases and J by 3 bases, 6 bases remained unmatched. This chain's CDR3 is CASSDTSGGYYNEQFF. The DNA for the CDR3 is TGTGCCAGCAGCGATACTAGCGGGGGTTACTACAATGAGCAGTTCTTC. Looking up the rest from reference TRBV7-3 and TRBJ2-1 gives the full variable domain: GAGVSQTPSNKVTEKGKYVELRCDPISGHTALYWYRQSLGQGPEFLIYFQGTGAADDSGLPNDRFFAVRPEGSVSTLKIQRTERGDSAVYLCASSDTSGGYYNEQFFGPGTRLTVL.

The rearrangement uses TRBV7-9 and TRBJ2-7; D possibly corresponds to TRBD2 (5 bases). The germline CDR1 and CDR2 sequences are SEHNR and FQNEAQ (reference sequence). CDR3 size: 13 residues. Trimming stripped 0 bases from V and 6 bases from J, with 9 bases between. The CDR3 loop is CASSLARVGEQYF. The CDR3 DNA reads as TGTGCCAGCAGCTTAGCGAGGGTAGGCGAGCAGTACTTC.

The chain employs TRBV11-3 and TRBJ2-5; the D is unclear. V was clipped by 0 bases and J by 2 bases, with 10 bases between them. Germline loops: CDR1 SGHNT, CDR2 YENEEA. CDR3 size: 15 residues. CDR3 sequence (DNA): TGTGCCAGCAGCTTAGATCAATCAGGACAAGAGACCCAGTACTTC. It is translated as CASSLDQSGQETQYF.

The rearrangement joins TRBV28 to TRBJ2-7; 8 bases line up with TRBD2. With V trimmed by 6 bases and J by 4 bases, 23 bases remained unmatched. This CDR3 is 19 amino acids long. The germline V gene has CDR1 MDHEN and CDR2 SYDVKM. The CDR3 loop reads CASRGGFLAGRAIDYEQYF. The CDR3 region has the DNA TGTGCCAGCAGGGGGGGGTTTCTAGCGGGTCGGGCGATAGATTACGAGCAGTACTTC. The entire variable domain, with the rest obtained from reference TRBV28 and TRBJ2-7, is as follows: DVKVTQSSRYLVKRTGEKVFLECVQDMDHENMFWYRQDPGLGLRLIYFSYDVKMKEKGDIPEGYSVSREKKERFSLILESASTNQTSMYLCASRGGFLAGRAIDYEQYFGPGTRLTVT.

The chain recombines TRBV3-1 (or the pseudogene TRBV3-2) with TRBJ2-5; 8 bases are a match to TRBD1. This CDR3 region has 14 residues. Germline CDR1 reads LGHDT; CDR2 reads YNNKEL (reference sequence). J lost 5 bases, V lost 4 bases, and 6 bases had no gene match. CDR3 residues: CASSPRGRSETQYF. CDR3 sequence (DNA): TGTGCCAGCAGCCCCAGGGGGCGATCGGAGACCCAGTACTTC.

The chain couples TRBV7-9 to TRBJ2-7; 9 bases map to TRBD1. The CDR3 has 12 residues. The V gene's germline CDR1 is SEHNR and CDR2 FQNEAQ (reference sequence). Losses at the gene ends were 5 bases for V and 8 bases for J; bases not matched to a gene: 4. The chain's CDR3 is CASSPDRGKQYF. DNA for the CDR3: TGTGCCAGCAGCCCGGACAGGGGTAAGCAGTACTTC.

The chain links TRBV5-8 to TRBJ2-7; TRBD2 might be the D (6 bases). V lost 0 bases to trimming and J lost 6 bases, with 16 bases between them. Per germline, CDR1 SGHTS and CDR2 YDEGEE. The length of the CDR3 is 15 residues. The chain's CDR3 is CASSLDGTFKGEQYF. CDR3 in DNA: TGTGCCAGCAGCTTGGACGGGACTTTTAAAGGCGAGCAGTACTTC.

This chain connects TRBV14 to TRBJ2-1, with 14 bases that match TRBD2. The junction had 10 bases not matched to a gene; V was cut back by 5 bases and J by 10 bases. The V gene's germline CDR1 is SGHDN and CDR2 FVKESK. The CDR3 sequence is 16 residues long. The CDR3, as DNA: TGTGCCAGCAGCTCCCTTGGGACTAGCGGGGGAGGGGAGCAGTTCTTC. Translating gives CASSSLGTSGGGEQFF. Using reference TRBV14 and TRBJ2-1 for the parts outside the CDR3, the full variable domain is EAGVTQFPSHSVIEKGQTVTLRCDPISGHDNLYWYRRVMGKEIKFLLHFVKESKQDESGMPNNRFLAERTGGTYSTLKVQPAELEDSGVYFCASSSLGTSGGGEQFFGPGTRLTVL.

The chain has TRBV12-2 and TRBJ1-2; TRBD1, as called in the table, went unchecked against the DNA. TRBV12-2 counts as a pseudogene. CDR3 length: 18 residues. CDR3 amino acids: CASRLAPPQVSQNYGYTF. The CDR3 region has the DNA TGTGCAAGTCGCTTAGCCCCCCCTCAGGTCTCCCAAAACTATGGCTACACCTTC.

The CDR3 here is CASRGGRGSGANVLTF. DNA for the CDR3: TGTGCCAGCAGGGGGGGGCGGGGCAGTGGGGCCAACGTCCTGACTTTC. V usage is TRBV27 and J usage is TRBJ2-6; possibly TRBD2 for D (7 bases). Germline CDR1 reads MNHEY; CDR2 reads SMNVEV (reference sequence). The CDR3 has 16 amino acids. Trimming took off 6 bases at V and 3 bases at J, with 15 bases between the two ends.

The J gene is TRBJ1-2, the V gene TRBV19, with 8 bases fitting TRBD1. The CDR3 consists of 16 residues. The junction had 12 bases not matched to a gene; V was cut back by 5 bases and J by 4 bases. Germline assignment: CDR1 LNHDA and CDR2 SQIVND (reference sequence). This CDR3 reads CASSPSRQGITYGYTF. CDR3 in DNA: TGTGCCAGTAGTCCCAGCCGACAGGGGATCACCTATGGCTACACCTTC.

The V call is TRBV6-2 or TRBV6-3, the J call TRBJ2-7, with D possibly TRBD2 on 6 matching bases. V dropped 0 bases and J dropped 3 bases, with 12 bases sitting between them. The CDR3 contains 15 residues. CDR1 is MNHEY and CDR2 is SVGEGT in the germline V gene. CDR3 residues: CASSYSTSLDYEQYF. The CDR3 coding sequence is TGTGCCAGCAGTTACTCGACTAGTCTAGACTACGAGCAGTACTTC.

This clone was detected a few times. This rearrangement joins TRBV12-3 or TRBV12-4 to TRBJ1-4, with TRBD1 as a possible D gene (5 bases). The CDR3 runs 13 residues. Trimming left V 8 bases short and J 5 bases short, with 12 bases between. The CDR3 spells CASQTEENEKLFF. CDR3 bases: TGTGCCAGCCAGACAGAGGAGAATGAAAAACTGTTTTTT.

CDR3 coding DNA: TGTGCCAGCAGGAGCGGGACTAGCGGTAACATTCAGTACTTC. Its protein product is CASRSGTSGNIQYF. This chain connects TRBV3-1 (or the pseudogene TRBV3-2) to TRBJ2-4; 11 bases agree with TRBD2. Germline loops: CDR1 LGHDT, CDR2 YNNKEL (reference sequence). The CDR3 extends over 14 amino acids. With 6 bases clipped from V and 7 bases from J, the junction kept 5 bases outside the gene matches.

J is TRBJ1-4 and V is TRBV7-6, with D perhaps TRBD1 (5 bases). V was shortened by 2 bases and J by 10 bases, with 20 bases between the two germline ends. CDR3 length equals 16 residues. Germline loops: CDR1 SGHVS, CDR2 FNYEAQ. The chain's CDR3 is CASSLRAGVTPSKLFF. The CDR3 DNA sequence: TGTGCCAGCAGCTTACGGGCGGGGGTTACTCCCTCAAAACTGTTTTTT.

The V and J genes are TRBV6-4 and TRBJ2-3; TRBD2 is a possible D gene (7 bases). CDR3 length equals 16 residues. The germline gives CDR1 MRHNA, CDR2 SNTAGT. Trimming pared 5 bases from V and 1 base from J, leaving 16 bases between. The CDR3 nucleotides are TGTGCCAGCAGTTTACGCGGGGGCCGGGGCACAGATACGCAGTATTTT. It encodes CASSLRGGRGTDTQYF.

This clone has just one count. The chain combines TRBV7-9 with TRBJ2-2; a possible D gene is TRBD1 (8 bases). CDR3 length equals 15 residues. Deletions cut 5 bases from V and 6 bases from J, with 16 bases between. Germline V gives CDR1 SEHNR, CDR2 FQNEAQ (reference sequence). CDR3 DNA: TGTGCCAGCAGCCTAAGGACAGGGAGGGCCGGGGAGCTGTTTTTT. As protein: CASSLRTGRAGELFF. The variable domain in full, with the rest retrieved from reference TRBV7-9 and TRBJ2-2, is DTGVSQNPRHKITKRGQNVTFRCDPISEHNRLYWYRQTLGQGPEFLTYFQNEAQLEKSRLLSDRFSAERPKGSFSTLEIQRTEQGDSAMYLCASSLRTGRAGELFFGEGSRLTVL.

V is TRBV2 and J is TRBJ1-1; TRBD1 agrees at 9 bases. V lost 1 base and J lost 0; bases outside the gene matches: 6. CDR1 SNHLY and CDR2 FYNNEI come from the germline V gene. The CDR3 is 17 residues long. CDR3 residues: CASSEGVTGGLNTEAFF. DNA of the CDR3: TGTGCCAGCAGTGAAGGAGTGACAGGGGGATTGAACACTGAAGCTTTCTTT.

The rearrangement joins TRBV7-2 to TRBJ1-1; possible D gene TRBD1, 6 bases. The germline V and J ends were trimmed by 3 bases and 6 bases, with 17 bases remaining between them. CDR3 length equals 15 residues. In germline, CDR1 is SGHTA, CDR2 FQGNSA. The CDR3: CASSFYGTSVPEAFF. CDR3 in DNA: TGTGCCAGCAGCTTCTACGGGACAAGTGTCCCTGAAGCTTTCTTT.

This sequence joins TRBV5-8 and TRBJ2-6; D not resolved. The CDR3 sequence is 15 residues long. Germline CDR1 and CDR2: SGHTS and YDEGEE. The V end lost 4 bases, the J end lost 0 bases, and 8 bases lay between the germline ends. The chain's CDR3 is CASSLRSSGANVLTF. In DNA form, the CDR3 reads TGTGCCAGCAGCCTTCGTAGCTCTGGGGCCAACGTCCTGACTTTC.

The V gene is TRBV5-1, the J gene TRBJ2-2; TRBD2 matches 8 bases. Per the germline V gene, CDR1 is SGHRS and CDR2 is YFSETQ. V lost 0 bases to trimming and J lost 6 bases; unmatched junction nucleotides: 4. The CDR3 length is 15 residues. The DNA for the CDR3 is TGCGCCAGCAGCTTGGCCCCCGGGGGGGCCGGGGAGCTGTTTTTT. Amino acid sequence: CASSLAPGGAGELFF.

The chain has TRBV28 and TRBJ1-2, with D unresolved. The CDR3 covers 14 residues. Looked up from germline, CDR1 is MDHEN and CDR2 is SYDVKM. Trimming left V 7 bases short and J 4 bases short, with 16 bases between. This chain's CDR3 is CASTAPTRFYGYTF. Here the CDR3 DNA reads TGTGCCAGCACGGCACCGACTAGGTTCTATGGCTACACCTTC.